Listed here are 30 T cell receptor beta chains from one sample, sequenced in a study of blood T cell repertoires in COVID-19. Data came from immunoSEQ multiplex PCR; TCRdb stores just in-frame clones and leaves some out. The sample lists fewer than 350,000 clones, about nine tenths occurring once. What was sequenced was PBMCs or T cells enriched from blood (not recorded which). These receptors all stem from a middle-aged woman with acute COVID-19.

The rearrangement joins TRBV6-4 to TRBJ2-2; 11 bases line up with TRBD2. This CDR3 is 15 amino acids long. Germline CDR1 reads MRHNA; CDR2 reads SNTAGT. Losses at the gene ends were 6 bases for V and 7 bases for J; bases not matched to a gene: 7. The CDR3 DNA is TGTGCCAGCAGCGCGACTAGCGGGAAGGTCGGGGAGCTGTTTTTT. It yields the protein CASSATSGKVGELFF.

The chain employs TRBV7-9 and TRBJ2-3, with TRBD2 identical over 8 bases. J lost 2 bases, V lost 5 bases, and 12 bases had no gene match. The CDR3 has 17 residues. Per germline, CDR1 SEHNR and CDR2 FQNEAQ (reference sequence). The CDR3 protein is CASSARLATPNTDTQYF. As DNA, the CDR3 is TGTGCCAGCAGCGCCCGACTAGCGACTCCGAACACAGATACGCAGTATTTT.

V is TRBV7-2 and J is TRBJ2-1; D perhaps matches TRBD1 (6 bases). Germline CDR1 and CDR2: SGHTA and FQGNSA. V lost 5 bases and J 2 bases, leaving 13 bases between the germline ends. The CDR3 has 15 amino acids. This CDR3 reads CASSPRTAAYNEQFF. CDR3 DNA sequence: TGTGCCAGCAGCCCTCGGACAGCGGCCTACAATGAGCAGTTCTTC.

The chain has TRBV6-5 and TRBJ2-5, with D tentatively TRBD2 (5 bases). The CDR3 covers 16 residues. With 4 bases removed from V and 2 bases from J, the gap between germline ends came to 17 bases. Germline V CDR1 and CDR2: MNHEY, SVGAGI. In DNA form, the CDR3 reads TGTGCCAGCAGTTTACCAAAAGGACTGCGGCAAGAGACCCAGTACTTC. Translated, it gives CASSLPKGLRQETQYF.

J is TRBJ1-5 and V is TRBV4-1; D possibly corresponds to TRBD1 (5 bases). V shed 2 bases and J shed 2 bases, with 22 bases lying between them. This CDR3 has 19 amino acids. Germline V gene data show CDR1 as MGHRA and CDR2 as YSYEKL. The CDR3 DNA follows: TGCGCCAGCAGCCAATTTATAATGGGGAGGGGAGGTGGCAATCAGCCCCAGCATTTT. Its protein product is CASSQFIMGRGGGNQPQHF.

The chain has TRBV5-5 and TRBJ2-2, with unresolved D. Trimming stripped 1 base from V and 4 bases from J, with 14 bases between. The CDR3 contains 16 residues. Germline loops: CDR1 SGHKS, CDR2 YYEKEE (reference sequence). The CDR3: CASSLWAALSTGELFF. In DNA, the CDR3 is TGTGCCAGCAGCTTGTGGGCAGCCCTTTCCACCGGGGAGCTGTTTTTT.

This clone appeared a single time. The V gene is TRBV7-9, the J gene TRBJ1-4; 7 nucleotides align to TRBD1. CDR3 size: 14 residues. The germline CDR1 and CDR2 sequences are SEHNR and FQNEAQ (reference sequence). V was pared by 0 bases and J by 8 bases, with 3 bases of the junction left unmatched. The chain's CDR3 is CASSLAGGDEKLFF. DNA of the CDR3: TGTGCCAGCAGCTTAGCAGGGGGCGACGAAAAACTGTTTTTT.

CDR3 DNA: TGTGCCAGCAGTTGGACACCCAATAACTATGGCTACACCTTC. As protein: CASSWTPNNYGYTF. The V call is TRBV27, the J call TRBJ1-2; D might be TRBD1 (5 bases). The V gene lost 4 bases and the J gene lost 1 base, with 10 bases spanning the gap. The length of the CDR3 is 14 residues. In germline, CDR1 is MNHEY, CDR2 SMNVEV (reference sequence).

The rearrangement links TRBV6-1 to TRBJ1-5; D gene unclear. V gave up 1 base and J gave up 3 bases, with 10 bases separating them. CDR3 length equals 15 residues. Germline lookup yields CDR1 MNHNS and CDR2 SASEGT. CDR3 amino acids: CASSEGDGVNQPQHF. CDR3 bases: TGTGCCAGCAGTGAAGGAGACGGAGTCAATCAGCCCCAGCATTTT.

The chain has TRBV6-4 and TRBJ1-2; 9 bases fit TRBD1. CDR3 size: 11 residues. Germline V gene sequence: CDR1 MRHNA, CDR2 SNTAGT. CDR3 nucleotides: TGTGTCAGAAGGACAGGGGAGGGCTACACCTTC. Its translation is CVRRTGEGYTF.

This clone has a count of ten or more. The sample carries other DNA sequences with the same CDR3. The chain uses TRBV14 and TRBJ2-1; D ambiguous. This CDR3 has 17 amino acids. V gave up 0 bases and J gave up 0 bases, with 12 bases separating them. In germline, CDR1 is SGHDN, CDR2 FVKESK. The CDR3 protein is CASSQEEWRSSYNEQFF. Written as DNA, the CDR3 is TGTGCCAGCAGCCAAGAAGAATGGCGGAGCTCCTACAATGAGCAGTTCTTC.

The rearrangement links TRBV6-5 to TRBJ1-5; D is possibly TRBD1 (5 bases). Trimming pared 7 bases from V and 5 bases from J, leaving 12 bases between. The germline V gene encodes CDR1 MNHEY and CDR2 SVGAGI. CDR3 length equals 13 residues. The CDR3 spells CASKQGGDQPQHF. CDR3 DNA: TGTGCCAGCAAGCAGGGAGGGGATCAGCCCCAGCATTTT.

The chain uses TRBV16 and TRBJ1-2; D is possibly TRBD1 (6 bases). The germline V gene encodes CDR1 KGHSY and CDR2 FQNENV. This CDR3 is built from 12 residues. The V end lost 4 bases, the J end lost 5 bases, and 8 bases lay between the germline ends. This CDR3 is CASSPDRYGYTF. CDR3 nucleotides: TGTGCCAGCAGCCCGGACAGATATGGCTACACCTTC.

This rearrangement joins TRBV7-3 to TRBJ2-1; 11 bases map to TRBD2. The CDR3 runs to 16 residues. CDR1 is SGHTA, CDR2 FQGTGA, per germline. The V and J ends lost 2 bases and 5 bases, in that order; junction bases with no gene match: 5. CDR3 region: CASSLGRSGRDNEQFF. The CDR3 DNA reads as TGTGCCAGCAGCTTAGGTCGTAGCGGGAGGGACAATGAGCAGTTCTTC.

As for this clone: At the DNA level, this CDR3 is encoded by other sequences in the same sample as well. The V call is TRBV7-2, the J call TRBJ2-3, with D possibly matching TRBD1 (5 bases). V dropped 6 bases and J dropped 1 base, with 5 bases sitting between them. Looked up from germline, CDR1 is SGHTA and CDR2 is FQGNSA. This CDR3 comprises 12 residues. The CDR3 spells CASRGRTDTQYF. The CDR3 DNA reads as TGTGCCAGCAGGGGGCGCACAGATACGCAGTATTTT.

Note on this clone: The germline gene is not matched at one end of the junction; a read error may be the cause. V gene TRBV18 combines with J gene TRBJ2-7; possible D gene TRBD1, 6 bases. CDR3 length equals 14 residues. Germline V gene data show CDR1 as KGHSH and CDR2 as LQKENI. CDR3 residues: CASSPTQGNYEQYF. The CDR3, as DNA: TGTGCCAGCTCACCCACTCAGGGGAACTACGAACAGTACTTC.

This chain uses TRBV18 with TRBJ2-7, with D perhaps matching TRBD1 (5 bases). There are 15 residues in the CDR3. V dropped 3 bases and J dropped 6 bases, with 18 bases sitting between them. Germline V gene lookup returns CDR1 KGHSH and CDR2 LQKENI. DNA of the CDR3: TGTGCCAGCTCACCCGGTTTAGGGGCCGCTAGCGAGCAGTACTTC. Translating gives CASSPGLGAASEQYF.

The chain links TRBV11-3 to TRBJ1-2, with 7 nucleotides matching TRBD1. There are 15 residues in the CDR3. J gave up 6 bases and V 5 bases, and 12 bases lay outside the gene matches. The germline gives CDR1 SGHNT, CDR2 YENEEA. The CDR3 sequence: CASSDLTGAIDGYTF. CDR3 in DNA: TGTGCCAGCAGCGACCTAACAGGGGCGATAGATGGCTACACCTTC.

The V gene is TRBV4-1, the J gene TRBJ2-6; 7 bases agree with TRBD1. Germline CDR1 is MGHRA and CDR2 is YSYEKL. The V gene end was trimmed by 6 bases and the J gene end by 2 bases; junction bases not matched to a gene: 4. This CDR3 contains 15 residues. CDR3 in amino acids: CASSPTGAGANVLTF. CDR3 DNA sequence: TGCGCCAGCAGTCCCACAGGGGCTGGGGCCAACGTCCTGACTTTC.

The rearrangement joins TRBV5-1 to TRBJ1-1; 7 nucleotides agree with TRBD1. V shed 4 bases, J shed 5 bases, and the junction held 11 bases outside the gene matches. Germline V gene sequence: CDR1 SGHRS, CDR2 YFSETQ. There are 15 residues in the CDR3. CDR3 protein: CASSPRTGEATEAFF. CDR3 nucleotides: TGCGCCAGCAGCCCCAGGACAGGTGAAGCGACTGAAGCTTTCTTT. Supplemented by reference TRBV5-1 and TRBJ1-1, the full variable domain reads KAGVTQTPRYLIKTRGQQVTLSCSPISGHRSVSWYQQTPGQGLQFLFEYFSETQRNKGNFPGRFSGRQFSNSRSEMNVSTLELGDSALYLCASSPRTGEATEAFFGQGTRLTVV.

J is TRBJ2-1 and V is TRBV5-4; 8 bases align to TRBD2. V was pared by 0 bases and J by 7 bases, with 6 bases of the junction left unmatched. Germline lookup yields CDR1 SGHNT and CDR2 YYREEE (reference sequence). The CDR3 is 15 amino acids. The chain's CDR3 is CASSLEREKYNEQFF. The CDR3 coding sequence is TGTGCCAGCAGCTTGGAGCGGGAGAAGTATAATGAGCAGTTCTTC.

V is TRBV2 and J is TRBJ1-1; D not certain. The V end was cut by 8 bases, the J end by 1 base, with 11 bases between. The CDR3 loop spans 13 amino acids. In germline, CDR1 is SNHLY, CDR2 FYNNEI. CDR3 DNA: TGTGCCAGCCGGAAGGAGGGGAACACTGAAGCTTTCTTT. It translates to CASRKEGNTEAFF.

The chain couples TRBV7-9 to TRBJ2-7; 8 bases are shared with TRBD1. With V trimmed by 6 bases and J by 3 bases, 7 bases remained unmatched. Germline-derived CDR1 and CDR2 are SEHNR and FQNEAQ (reference sequence). The CDR3 runs to 14 residues. In nucleotides, the CDR3 is TGTGCCAGCAGTTACGGGACAGGCGTCTACGAGCAGTACTTC. Amino acid sequence: CASSYGTGVYEQYF.

The chain combines TRBV28 with TRBJ2-7; 9 nucleotides align to TRBD2. V was pared by 2 bases and J by 6 bases, with 5 bases of the junction left unmatched. Looked up from germline, CDR1 is MDHEN and CDR2 is SYDVKM. CDR3 length: 14 residues. CDR3 region: CASSLGGGAREQYF. In DNA, the CDR3 is TGTGCCAGCAGTTTAGGCGGGGGGGCCCGCGAGCAGTACTTC.

The chain recombines TRBV5-1 with TRBJ2-1, with 9 nucleotides matching TRBD2. The CDR3 is 16 residues long. The junction had 9 bases not matched to a gene; V was cut back by 4 bases and J by 4 bases. CDR1 and CDR2 (germline): SGHRS, YFSETQ. The CDR3 DNA reads as TGCGCCAGCAGCCCCCGTTTAGCGGGGGCTTACAATGAGCAGTTCTTC. It translates to CASSPRLAGAYNEQFF.

This clone showed up just once. This sequence joins TRBV7-9 and TRBJ1-2; D gene ambiguous. CDR3 length: 13 residues. The germline V and J ends were trimmed by 1 base and 4 bases, with 7 bases remaining between them. The germline V gene encodes CDR1 SEHNR and CDR2 FQNEAQ (reference sequence). The CDR3 loop is CASSLGSSYGYTF. The CDR3 DNA sequence: TGTGCCAGCAGCTTAGGTTCCAGCTATGGCTACACCTTC.

This sequence joins TRBV30 and TRBJ1-2; the match to TRBD1 covers 10 bases. Germline V gene data show CDR1 as GTSNPN and CDR2 as SVGIG (reference sequence). This CDR3 contains 13 residues. J gave up 8 bases and V 8 bases, and 11 bases lay outside the gene matches. The CDR3 loop reads CAGWDRGMRGYTF. DNA of the CDR3: TGTGCCGGATGGGACAGGGGAATGAGAGGCTACACCTTC.

J is TRBJ1-6 and V is TRBV2; the match to TRBD1 covers 10 bases. After removal of 5 bases from V and 7 bases from J, the junction contained 5 bases not matched to a gene. The CDR3 has 15 residues. Germline V gives CDR1 SNHLY, CDR2 FYNNEI. This CDR3 is CASSPLGQGNSPLHF. In nucleotides, the CDR3 is TGTGCCAGCAGTCCGTTGGGACAGGGGAATTCACCCCTCCACTTT.

J is TRBJ2-1 and V is TRBV14, with 10 bases lining up with TRBD2. In germline, CDR1 is SGHDN, CDR2 FVKESK. With V trimmed by 2 bases and J by 7 bases, 8 bases remained unmatched. The CDR3 extends over 16 amino acids. Here the CDR3 DNA reads TGTGCCAGCAGCCAACAGCGCCTAGCGGGAGTAAATGAGCAGTTCTTC. This translates into CASSQQRLAGVNEQFF.

The V call is TRBV25-1, the J call TRBJ1-3, with D possibly TRBD1 on 5 matching bases. Deletions cut 6 bases from V and 4 bases from J, with 13 bases between. The CDR3 is 14 amino acids. Germline V gene data show CDR1 as MGHDK and CDR2 as SYGVNS. The CDR3 coding sequence is TGTGCCAGCAGGCACACCGGACACGGAAACACCATATATTTT. Its translation: CASRHTGHGNTIYF.